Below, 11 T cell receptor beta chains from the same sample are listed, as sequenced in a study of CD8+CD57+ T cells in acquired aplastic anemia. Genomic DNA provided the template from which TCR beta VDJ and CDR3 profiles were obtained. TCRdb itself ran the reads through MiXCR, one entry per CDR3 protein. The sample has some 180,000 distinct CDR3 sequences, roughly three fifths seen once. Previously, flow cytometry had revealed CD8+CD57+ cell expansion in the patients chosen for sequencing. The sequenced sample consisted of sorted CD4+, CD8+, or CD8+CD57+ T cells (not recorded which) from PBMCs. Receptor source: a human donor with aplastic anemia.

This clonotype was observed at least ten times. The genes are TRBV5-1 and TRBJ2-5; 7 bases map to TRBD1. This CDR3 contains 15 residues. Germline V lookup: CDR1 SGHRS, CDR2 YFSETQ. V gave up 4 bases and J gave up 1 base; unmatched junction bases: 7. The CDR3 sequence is CASSADRVGQETQYF. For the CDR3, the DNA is TGCGCCAGCAGCGCCGACAGGGTGGGCCAAGAGACCCAGTACTTC.

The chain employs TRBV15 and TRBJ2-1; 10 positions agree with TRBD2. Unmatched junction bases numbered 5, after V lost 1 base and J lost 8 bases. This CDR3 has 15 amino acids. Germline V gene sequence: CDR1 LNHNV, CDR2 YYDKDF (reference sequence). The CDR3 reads CATSRASGGGYEQFF. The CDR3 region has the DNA TGTGCCACCAGCAGAGCTAGCGGGGGTGGGTATGAGCAGTTCTTC.

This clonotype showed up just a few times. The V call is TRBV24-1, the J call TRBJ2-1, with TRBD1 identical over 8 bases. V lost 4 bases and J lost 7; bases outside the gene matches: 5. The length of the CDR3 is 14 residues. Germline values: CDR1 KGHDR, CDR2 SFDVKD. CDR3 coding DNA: TGTGCCACCAGTGAAGCAGACAGGGGTAATGAGCAGTTCTTC. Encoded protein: CATSEADRGNEQFF.

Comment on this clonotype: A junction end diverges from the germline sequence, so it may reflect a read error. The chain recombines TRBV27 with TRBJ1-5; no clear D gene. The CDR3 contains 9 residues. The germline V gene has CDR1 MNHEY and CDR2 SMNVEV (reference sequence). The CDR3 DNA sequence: TGTGCCAGCAATCAGCCCCGGCATTTT. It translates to CASNQPRHF.

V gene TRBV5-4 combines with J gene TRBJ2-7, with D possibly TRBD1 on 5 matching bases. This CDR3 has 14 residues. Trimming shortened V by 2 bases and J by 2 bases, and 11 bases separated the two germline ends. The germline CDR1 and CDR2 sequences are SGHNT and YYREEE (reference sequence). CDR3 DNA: TGTGCCAGCAGCTTATTCGACAGAGCCTACGAGCAGTACTTC. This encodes CASSLFDRAYEQYF.

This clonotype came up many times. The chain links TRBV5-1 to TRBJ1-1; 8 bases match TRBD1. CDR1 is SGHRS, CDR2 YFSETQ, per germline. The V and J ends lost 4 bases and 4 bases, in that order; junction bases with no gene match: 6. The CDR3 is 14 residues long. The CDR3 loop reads CASSKGQGSTEAFF. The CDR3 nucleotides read TGCGCCAGCAGCAAAGGACAGGGAAGCACTGAAGCTTTCTTT. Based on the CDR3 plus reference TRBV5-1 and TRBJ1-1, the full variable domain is KAGVTQTPRYLIKTRGQQVTLSCSPISGHRSVSWYQQTPGQGLQFLFEYFSETQRNKGNFPGRFSGRQFSNSRSEMNVSTLELGDSALYLCASSKGQGSTEAFFGQGTRLTVV.

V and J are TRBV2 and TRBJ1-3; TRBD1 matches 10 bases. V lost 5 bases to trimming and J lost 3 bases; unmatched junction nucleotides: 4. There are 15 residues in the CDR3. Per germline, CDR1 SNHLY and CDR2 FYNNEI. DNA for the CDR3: TGTGCCAGCAGTACCGGGACAGGGGTTGGAAACACCATATATTTT. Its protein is CASSTGTGVGNTIYF. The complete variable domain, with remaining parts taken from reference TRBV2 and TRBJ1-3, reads EPEVTQTPSHQVTQMGQEVILRCVPISNHLYFYWYRQILGQKVEFLVSFYNNEISEKSEIFDDQFSVERPDGSNFTLKIRSTKLEDSAMYFCASSTGTGVGNTIYFGEGSWLTVV.

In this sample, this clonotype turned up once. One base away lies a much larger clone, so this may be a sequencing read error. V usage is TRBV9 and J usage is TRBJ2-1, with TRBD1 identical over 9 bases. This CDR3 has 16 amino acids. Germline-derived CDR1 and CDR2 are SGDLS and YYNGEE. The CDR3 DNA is TGTGCCAGCAGCTCCCCGGGACAGGGCACAGGCAATGGGCAGTTCTTC. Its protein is CASSSPGQGTGNGQFF.

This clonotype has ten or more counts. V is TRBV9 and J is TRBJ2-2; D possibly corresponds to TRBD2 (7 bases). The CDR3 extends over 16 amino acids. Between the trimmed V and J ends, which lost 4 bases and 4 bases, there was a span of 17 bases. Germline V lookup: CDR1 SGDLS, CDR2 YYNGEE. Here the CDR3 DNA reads TGTGCCAGCAGCCCCACTGGGGGGGCTAGCACCGGGGAGCTGTTTTTT. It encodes CASSPTGGASTGELFF.

Here the CDR3 DNA reads TGTGCCAGCAGCGCACCGACAGGCGGCGGTAATGAAAAACTGTTTTTT. Translated: CASSAPTGGGNEKLFF. The J gene is TRBJ1-4, the V gene TRBV5-4, with a tentative D call TRBD1 (6 bases). Trimming cost V 4 bases and J 4 bases, with 17 bases left between them. Germline V gives CDR1 SGHNT, CDR2 YYREEE (reference sequence). This CDR3 region has 16 residues.

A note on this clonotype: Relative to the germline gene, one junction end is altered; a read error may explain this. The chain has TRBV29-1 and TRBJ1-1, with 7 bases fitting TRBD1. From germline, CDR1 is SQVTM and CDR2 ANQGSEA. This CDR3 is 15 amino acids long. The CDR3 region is CSAVKPGQRNIEAFF. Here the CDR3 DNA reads TGCAGCGCCGTTAAACCGGGACAGAGGAACATTGAAGCTTTCTTT.